Detailed here is one TCR beta chain. This sample is part of a study of cytomegalovirus exposure and HLA in healthy donors. Germline V gene lookup returns CDR1 MNHEY and CDR2 SVGAGI. The ends were cut back, 2 bases at V and 1 base at J, with 11 bases in the middle. The CDR3 has 15 residues. With 60 Vbeta and 13 Jbeta primers, the PCR was carried out. The repertoire was sequenced with immunoSEQ multiplex PCR; TCRdb's copy has only in-frame clones and lacks some. The table includes fewer than 300,000 clones, about nine tenths detected once. The chain carries TRBV6-5 and TRBJ1-1, with D perhaps TRBD1 (5 bases). The source of this sequence is a man aged 35 to 55 in good health and CMV-seropositive. Source material: PBMCs. The CDR3 spells CASSYPGQGNTEAFF. The CDR3 nucleotides are TGTGCCAGCAGTTACCCCGGGCAGGGGAACACTGAAGCTTTCTTT.